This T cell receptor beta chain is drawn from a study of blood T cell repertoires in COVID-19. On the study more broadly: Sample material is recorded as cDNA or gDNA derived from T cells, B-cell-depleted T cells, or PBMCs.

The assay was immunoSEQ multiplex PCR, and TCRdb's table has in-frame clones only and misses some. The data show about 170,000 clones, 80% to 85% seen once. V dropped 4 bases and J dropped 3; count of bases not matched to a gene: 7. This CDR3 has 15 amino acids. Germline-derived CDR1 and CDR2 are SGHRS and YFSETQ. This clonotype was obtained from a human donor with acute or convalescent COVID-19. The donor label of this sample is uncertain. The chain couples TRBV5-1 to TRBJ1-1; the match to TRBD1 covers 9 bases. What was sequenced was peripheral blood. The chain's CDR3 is CASSQQGAVDTEAFF. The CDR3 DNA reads TGCGCCAGCAGCCAACAGGGGGCAGTGGACACTGAAGCTTTCTTT.